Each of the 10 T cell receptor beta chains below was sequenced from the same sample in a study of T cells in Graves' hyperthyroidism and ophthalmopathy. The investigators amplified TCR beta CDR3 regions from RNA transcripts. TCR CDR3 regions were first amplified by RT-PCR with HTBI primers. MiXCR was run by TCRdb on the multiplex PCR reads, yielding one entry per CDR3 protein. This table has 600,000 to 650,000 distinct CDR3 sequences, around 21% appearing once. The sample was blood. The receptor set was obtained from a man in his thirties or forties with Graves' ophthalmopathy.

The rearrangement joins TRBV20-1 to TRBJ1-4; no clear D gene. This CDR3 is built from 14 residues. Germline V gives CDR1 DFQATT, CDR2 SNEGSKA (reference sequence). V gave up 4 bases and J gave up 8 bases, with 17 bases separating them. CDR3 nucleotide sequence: TGCAGTGCTACACGAGGCGGGGTAGAAGAAAAACTGTTTTTT. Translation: CSATRGGVEEKLFF.

The CDR3 protein is CASSLLGAQETQYF. The CDR3 DNA reads TGTGCCAGCAGTTTATTAGGGGCGCAGGAGACCCAGTACTTC. This chain links TRBV28 with TRBJ2-5; tentative D call: TRBD1 (5 bases). V lost 1 base, J lost 5 bases, and 11 bases lay in between. Germline V gene data show CDR1 as MDHEN and CDR2 as SYDVKM. The CDR3 is 14 amino acids.

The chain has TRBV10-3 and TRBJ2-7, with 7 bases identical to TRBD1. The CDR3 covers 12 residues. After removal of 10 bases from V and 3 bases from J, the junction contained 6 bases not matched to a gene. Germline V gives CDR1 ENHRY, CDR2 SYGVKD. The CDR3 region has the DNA TGTGCCACTCGGGACAGCAACTACGAGCAGTACTTC. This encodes CATRDSNYEQYF.

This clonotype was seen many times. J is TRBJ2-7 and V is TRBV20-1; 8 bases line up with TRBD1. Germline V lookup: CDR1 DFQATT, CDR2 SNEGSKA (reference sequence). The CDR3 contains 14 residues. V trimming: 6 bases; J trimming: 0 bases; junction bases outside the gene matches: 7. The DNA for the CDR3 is TGCAGTGCCACCGACAGGGGAAGCTCCTACGAGCAGTACTTC. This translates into CSATDRGSSYEQYF.

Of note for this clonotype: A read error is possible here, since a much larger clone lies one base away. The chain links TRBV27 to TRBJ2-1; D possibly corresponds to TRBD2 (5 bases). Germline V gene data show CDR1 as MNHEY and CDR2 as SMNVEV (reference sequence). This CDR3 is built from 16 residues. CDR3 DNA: TGTGCCAGCAGTTCCCGATTAGCGATCCCCTACAATGAGCGGTTCTTC. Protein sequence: CASSSRLAIPYNERFF.

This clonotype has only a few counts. CDR3 residues: CAISETGTSGEYF. The CDR3 coding sequence is TGTGCCATCAGTGAGACCGGGACTAGCGGGGAGTATTTT. The gene calls are TRBV10-3 and TRBJ2-3; 13 bases align to TRBD2. This CDR3 spans 13 amino acids. Germline assignment: CDR1 ENHRY and CDR2 SYGVKD. Trimming took 2 bases from V and 13 from J; bases not matched to a gene: 3.

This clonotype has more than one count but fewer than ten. This CDR3 is CATGGGSGRPNTGELFF. The CDR3 DNA reads as TGTGCCACCGGCGGCGGGAGCGGGAGGCCTAACACCGGGGAGCTGTTTTTT. The rearrangement links TRBV24-1 to TRBJ2-2; TRBD2 matches 9 bases. Trimming removed 9 bases from V and 2 bases from J; junction bases left unmatched: 12. CDR1 is KGHDR, CDR2 SFDVKD, per germline. The CDR3 has 17 residues.

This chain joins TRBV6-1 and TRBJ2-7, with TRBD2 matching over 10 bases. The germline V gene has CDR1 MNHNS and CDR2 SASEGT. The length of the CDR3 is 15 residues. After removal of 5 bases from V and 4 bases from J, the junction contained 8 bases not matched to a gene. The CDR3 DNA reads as TGTGCCAGCAGTTTTACCCTAGCGGGAGTATACGAGCAGTACTTC. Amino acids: CASSFTLAGVYEQYF.

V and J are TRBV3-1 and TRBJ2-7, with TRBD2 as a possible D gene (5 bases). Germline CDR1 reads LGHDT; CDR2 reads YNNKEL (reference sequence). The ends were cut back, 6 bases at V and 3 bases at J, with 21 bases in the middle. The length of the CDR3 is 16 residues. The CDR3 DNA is TGTGCCAGCAGTTCCGGAGGCAGGTCTTTAAACTACGAGCAGTACTTC. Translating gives CASSSGGRSLNYEQYF.

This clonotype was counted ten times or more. CDR3 bases: TGTGCCAGCAGTGAAGAGACTAGCGGGAGCAATGAGCAGTTCTTC. Protein sequence: CASSEETSGSNEQFF. The chain has TRBV6-1 and TRBJ2-1; TRBD2 matches 12 bases. The germline CDR1 and CDR2 sequences are MNHNS and SASEGT. There are 15 residues in the CDR3. J gave up 6 bases and V 1 base, and 1 base lay outside the gene matches.